Listed here are 9 T cell receptor beta chains from one sample, sequenced in a study of blood T cell repertoires in COVID-19. Libraries were prepared by immunoSEQ multiplex PCR; TCRdb keeps only in-frame clonotypes and omits some of them. Of approximately 180,000 clones listed, more than 80% were seen once; the top ten hold 6.2%. Sequencing was done on a sample of PBMCs or T cells enriched from blood (not recorded which). Receptors were obtained from a man aged 40-55 years who had recovered from COVID-19.

This chain connects TRBV19 to TRBJ1-2; D is perhaps TRBD1 (5 bases). Germline V gene lookup returns CDR1 LNHDA and CDR2 SQIVND (reference sequence). The CDR3 loop spans 13 amino acids. V was shortened by 1 base and J by 6 bases, with 9 bases between the two germline ends. The CDR3 region is CASSIGTGNGYTF. CDR3 coding DNA: TGTGCCAGTAGTATAGGCACAGGCAATGGCTACACCTTC. Complete variable domain (other parts from reference TRBV19 and TRBJ1-2): DGGITQSPKYLFRKEGQNVTLSCEQNLNHDAMYWYRQDPGQGLRLIYYSQIVNDFQKGDIAEGYSVSREKKESFPLTVTSAQKNPTAFYLCASSIGTGNGYTFGSGTRLTVV.

This clone showed up just once. This chain links TRBV19 with TRBJ1-5; possibly TRBD1 for D (6 bases). The CDR3 loop spans 15 amino acids. The V gene's germline CDR1 is LNHDA and CDR2 SQIVND (reference sequence). Trimming removed 1 base at V and 2 bases at J, with 9 bases between. This chain's CDR3 is CASSIGEGGNQPQHF. The CDR3 coding sequence is TGTGCCAGTAGTATAGGGGAGGGGGGCAATCAGCCCCAGCATTTT.

The table lists this clone with a few counts. V and J are TRBV24-1 and TRBJ2-2, with 11 bases identical to TRBD2. The CDR3 totals 17 residues. The trim removed 5 bases at V and 3 bases at J, leaving 7 bases unmatched. Germline V lookup: CDR1 KGHDR, CDR2 SFDVKD. The CDR3 reads CATSATSGSSDTGELFF. CDR3 coding DNA: TGTGCCACCAGTGCTACTAGCGGGAGCTCTGACACCGGGGAGCTGTTTTTT.

V is TRBV29-1 and J is TRBJ1-1, with no clear D. In germline, CDR1 is SQVTM, CDR2 ANQGSEA. Trimming removed 0 bases from V and 5 bases from J, with 13 bases in between. The CDR3 length is 14 residues. The CDR3 DNA reads as TGCAGCGTTGAAGATAGGCGAAGAGGGACTGAAGCTTTCTTT. It codes for CSVEDRRRGTEAFF.

This clone was observed a few times. The sample holds other DNA sequences that translate to the same CDR3. The chain carries TRBV5-1 and TRBJ2-5; TRBD2 agrees at 7 bases. V lost 2 bases to trimming and J lost 2 bases; unmatched junction nucleotides: 6. Germline values: CDR1 SGHRS, CDR2 YFSETQ. The CDR3 loop spans 15 amino acids. The CDR3 loop is CASSLGGGSQETQYF. CDR3 nucleotide sequence: TGCGCCAGCAGCTTAGGAGGCGGGAGTCAAGAGACCCAGTACTTC.

With regard to this clone: The same CDR3 arises from other DNA sequences in this sample as well. The chain employs TRBV6-5 and TRBJ1-3, with 7 positions matching TRBD1. The V and J ends lost 0 bases and 2 bases, in that order; junction bases with no gene match: 1. The CDR3 spans 15 residues. The germline V gene has CDR1 MNHEY and CDR2 SVGAGI. The CDR3 loop is CASSYSTGTGNTIYF. CDR3 in DNA: TGTGCCAGCAGTTACTCGACAGGGACTGGAAACACCATATATTTT.

This chain connects TRBV19 to TRBJ2-2, with 9 bases lining up with TRBD1. The CDR3 runs 16 residues. With V trimmed by 3 bases and J by 5 bases, 7 bases remained unmatched. CDR1 and CDR2 from the germline V gene are LNHDA and SQIVND (reference sequence). The CDR3 here is CASSISDRGVTGELFF. DNA of the CDR3: TGTGCCAGTAGTATCTCGGACAGGGGTGTTACCGGGGAGCTGTTTTTT.

The gene calls are TRBV9 and TRBJ2-5; 11 positions agree with TRBD2. The CDR3 consists of 16 residues. CDR1 and CDR2 (germline): SGDLS, YYNGEE. J was trimmed by 5 bases and V by 2 bases; bases with no gene match: 8. CDR3 sequence: CASSVGGLAGRETQYF. CDR3 coding DNA: TGTGCCAGCAGCGTGGGAGGACTAGCGGGTAGGGAGACCCAGTACTTC.

This sequence joins TRBV11-2 and TRBJ1-2, with D possibly matching TRBD1 (6 bases). From germline, CDR1 is SGHAT and CDR2 FQNNGV. The length of the CDR3 is 14 residues. Trimming stripped 2 bases from V and 4 bases from J, with 11 bases between. The CDR3 loop is CASSLSPQGYGYTF. DNA for the CDR3: TGTGCCAGCAGCTTAAGCCCACAGGGCTATGGCTACACCTTC.